Listed here are 14 T cell receptor beta chains from one sample, sequenced in a study of CD4 T cells in relation to SARS-CoV-2 and coronaviruses. Some clones are missing from TCRdb's copy, which holds only in-frame ones; the method was immunoSEQ multiplex PCR. In the table there are 60,000 to 85,000 clones, 80% to 95% of which are singletons. Unexposed donor CD4+ T cells date from 2011-2018, before the COVID-19 pandemic. The sample comprised naive CD4+ T cells from PBMCs. This sample's subset: naive CD4+ T cells isolated by negative enrichment. All receptors derive from a human donor in good health.

CDR3 amino acids: CASSLAGSNYEQYF. As DNA, the CDR3 is TGCGCCAGCAGCTTGGCTGGCAGCAACTACGAGCAGTACTTC. This chain links TRBV5-1 with TRBJ2-7; D unresolved. V was pared by 0 bases and J by 3 bases, with 10 bases between. CDR3 length: 14 amino acids. Germline CDR1 and CDR2: SGHRS and YFSETQ.

The chain links TRBV11-2 to TRBJ2-1, with 10 bases aligning to TRBD2. V lost 3 bases, J lost 2 bases, and 4 bases stayed unmatched. Looked up from germline, CDR1 is SGHAT and CDR2 is FQNNGV. The CDR3 has 16 amino acids. This CDR3 reads CASSFLAGEAYNEQFF. CDR3 DNA: TGTGCCAGCAGCTTTCTAGCGGGAGAGGCCTACAATGAGCAGTTCTTC.

This chain connects TRBV11-2 to TRBJ1-4; D is unclear. Trimming removed 5 bases from V and 6 bases from J, with 19 bases in between. The CDR3 consists of 16 residues. The germline V gene has CDR1 SGHAT and CDR2 FQNNGV. This CDR3 reads CASSLSGGWRDEKLFF. CDR3 nucleotide sequence: TGTGCCAGCAGCCTCAGTGGAGGATGGAGGGATGAAAAACTGTTTTTT.

The chain combines TRBV5-1 with TRBJ2-3; no definite D call. The germline CDR1 and CDR2 sequences are SGHRS and YFSETQ. Trimming pared 0 bases from V and 2 bases from J, leaving 10 bases between. The CDR3 loop spans 15 amino acids. DNA of the CDR3: TGCGCCAGCAGCTTGGGGGTACAATACACAGATACGCAGTATTTT. The encoded protein is CASSLGVQYTDTQYF. Combining the CDR3 with reference TRBV5-1 and TRBJ2-3 gives the whole variable domain KAGVTQTPRYLIKTRGQQVTLSCSPISGHRSVSWYQQTPGQGLQFLFEYFSETQRNKGNFPGRFSGRQFSNSRSEMNVSTLELGDSALYLCASSLGVQYTDTQYFGPGTRLTVL.

The table lists this clone with a count of one. The chain joins TRBV5-4 to TRBJ2-1; 11 positions agree with TRBD2. The V gene end was trimmed by 3 bases and the J gene end by 2 bases; junction bases not matched to a gene: 4. The CDR3 loop spans 16 amino acids. Germline values: CDR1 SGHNT, CDR2 YYREEE (reference sequence). DNA of the CDR3: TGTGCCAGCAGCTCCCTTAGCGGGGGGGCCTACAATGAGCAGTTCTTC. Its protein product is CASSSLSGGAYNEQFF.

The chain is built from TRBV5-1 and TRBJ1-5; weak D call: TRBD1 (6 bases). Trimming removed 4 bases from V and 9 bases from J, with 14 bases in between. From germline, CDR1 is SGHRS and CDR2 YFSETQ. This CDR3 spans 13 amino acids. This chain's CDR3 is CASSPSGEWPQHF. In DNA, the CDR3 is TGCGCCAGCAGCCCCTCAGGGGAATGGCCCCAGCATTTT.

The chain carries TRBV2 and TRBJ1-1, with D hard to call. The V gene's germline CDR1 is SNHLY and CDR2 FYNNEI. Deletions cut 7 bases from V and 1 base from J, with 10 bases between. This CDR3 contains 13 residues. In DNA form, the CDR3 reads TGTGCCAGCACCCGAGCATCGAACACTGAAGCTTTCTTT. Translation gives CASTRASNTEAFF.

The V call is TRBV5-6, the J call TRBJ1-6; D call uncertain. The CDR3 spans 18 residues. Trimming removed 4 bases at V and 0 bases at J, with 17 bases between. The germline CDR1 and CDR2 sequences are SGHDT and YYEEEE. Here the CDR3 reads CASSQSLRVSSYNSPLHF. The CDR3 bases are TGTGCCAGCAGCCAATCGCTTAGGGTGAGCTCCTATAATTCACCCCTCCACTTT.

The chain carries TRBV5-4 and TRBJ2-3; the D is unclear. This CDR3 region has 13 residues. The germline V gene encodes CDR1 SGHNT and CDR2 YYREEE (reference sequence). Deletions cut 3 bases from V and 5 bases from J, with 10 bases between. The CDR3 sequence: CASSSVLGDTQYF. The CDR3, as DNA: TGTGCCAGCAGCTCGGTTCTCGGAGATACGCAGTATTTT.

The rearrangement uses TRBV9 and TRBJ2-1, with TRBD2 matching 7 bases. Germline assignment: CDR1 SGDLS and CDR2 YYNGEE. J was trimmed by 3 bases and V by 0 bases; bases with no gene match: 3. The CDR3 loop spans 15 amino acids. The CDR3 DNA is TGTGCCAGCAGCGTAGTGGCGGGGGTCTACAATGAGCAGTTCTTC. It encodes CASSVVAGVYNEQFF.

The chain is built from TRBV7-2 and TRBJ1-2; D uncertain. The CDR3 totals 13 residues. Between the trimmed V and J ends, which lost 6 bases and 0 bases, there was a span of 8 bases. Germline CDR1 and CDR2: SGHTA and FQGNSA. The CDR3 coding sequence is TGTGCCAGCAGAGTCGACTCTAACTATGGCTACACCTTC. Amino acid sequence: CASRVDSNYGYTF.

This chain links TRBV5-1 with TRBJ2-2, with 8 nucleotides matching TRBD2. CDR1 and CDR2 from the germline V gene are SGHRS and YFSETQ. The junction had 14 bases not matched to a gene; V was cut back by 0 bases and J by 13 bases. The CDR3 has 16 residues. CDR3 amino acids: CASSLVVAGSQVGLFF. CDR3 sequence (DNA): TGCGCCAGCAGCTTGGTGGTAGCGGGATCCCAAGTGGGGCTGTTTTTT.

V is TRBV6-1 and J is TRBJ1-5; TRBD1 might be the D (5 bases). The CDR3 has 16 amino acids. V lost 2 bases, J lost 3 bases, and 14 bases lay in between. CDR1 is MNHNS and CDR2 is SASEGT in the germline V gene. The CDR3 DNA is TGTGCCAGCAGTGAAATATCAGGGTACCCCAATCAGCCCCAGCATTTT. This sequence encodes CASSEISGYPNQPQHF.

V and J are TRBV5-1 and TRBJ1-2; TRBD1 agrees at 8 bases. Germline CDR1 is SGHRS and CDR2 is YFSETQ. This CDR3 contains 13 residues. The J segment lost 4 bases and the V segment lost 5 bases, leaving 4 bases of the junction unmatched. The CDR3 DNA reads as TGCGCCAGCAGTACCGGGACAGGCTATGGCTACACCTTC. It encodes CASSTGTGYGYTF. Filled out from reference TRBV5-1 and TRBJ1-2, the complete variable domain reads KAGVTQTPRYLIKTRGQQVTLSCSPISGHRSVSWYQQTPGQGLQFLFEYFSETQRNKGNFPGRFSGRQFSNSRSEMNVSTLELGDSALYLCASSTGTGYGYTFGSGTRLTVV.